The 26 T cell receptor beta chains given below trace back to one sample, sequenced in a study of T-cell reconstitution after alpha-beta-depleted transplantation in children. TCRbeta library preparation incorporated unique molecular identifiers. TCRdb re-analysed the PCR reads in MiXCR, keeping a single row per CDR3 protein. Here the sample spans about 260,000 distinct CDR3 sequences, 7.5% to 9.5% being singletons. The sample was PBMCs, mostly from graft donor cells, taken 180 days after TCRalphabeta/CD19-depleted stem cell transplant. These receptors were collected from a male patient between 10 and 17 years old who had a stem cell transplant for acute lymphoblastic leukemia, so the T cells may come from the graft donor.

This clonotype occurred many times. The gene calls are TRBV12-3 or TRBV12-4 and TRBJ2-7, with 8 nucleotides matching TRBD1. V lost 6 bases and J lost 3; bases outside the gene matches: 10. The CDR3 has 15 amino acids. This chain's CDR3 is CASSPNRGSDYEQYF. The DNA of the CDR3 is TGTGCCAGCAGCCCTAACAGGGGGAGCGACTACGAGCAGTACTTC.

The sample holds many counts of this clonotype. In DNA, the CDR3 is TGCGCCAGCTGGGAGGAGGACCGTCGGACCCAGTACTTC. Protein product: CASWEEDRRTQYF. The chain recombines TRBV5-1 with TRBJ2-5; tentatively, D is TRBD2 (6 bases). Germline CDR1 SGHRS, CDR2 YFSETQ. The CDR3 is made up of 13 amino acids. The V and J ends lost 7 bases and 7 bases respectively, with 17 bases between them.

This chain connects TRBV21-1 to TRBJ1-5; the DNA was not used to check the table's D call, TRBD1. TRBV21-1 is reported as a pseudogene. The CDR3 consists of 19 residues. CDR3 coding DNA: TGTGCCAGCAGCACCGAAGAGGAGTCAGGGCGAACAGGAAATCAGCCCCAGCATTTT. As protein: CASSTEEESGRTGNQPQHF.

A word on this clonotype: A much larger clone lies a single base off, so this may be a read error. CDR3 bases: TGCGCCAGCAGCCAAGAAGTGTTCGGGGCCCAATACTTC. It codes for CASSQEVFGAQYF. This chain uses TRBV4-1 with TRBJ2-5; either TRBD1 or TRBD2 may fit D (5 bases each). The CDR3 is 13 residues long. CDR1 and CDR2 (germline): MGHRA, YSYEKL.

In this sample, this clonotype turned up many times. This chain connects TRBV28 to TRBJ1-1; tentative D call: TRBD1 (6 bases). The ends were cut back, 10 bases at V and 5 bases at J, with 20 bases in the middle. Germline CDR1 MDHEN, CDR2 SYDVKM. There are 14 residues in the CDR3. As DNA, the CDR3 is TGTGCCACCAATGAGAGGGGGGGGCGGACTGAAGCTTTCTTT. This sequence encodes CATNERGGRTEAFF.

With respect to this clonotype: This clone may be a read error of a much larger clone one base away. This chain links TRBV27 with TRBJ1-2; D is unclear. The germline gives CDR1 MNHEY, CDR2 SMNVEV (reference sequence). This CDR3 region has 14 residues. The germline V and J ends were trimmed by 0 bases and 5 bases, with 10 bases remaining between them. The CDR3 bases are TGTGCCAGCAGTTTATCAGGATTTAAGTATGGCTACACCTTC. Its protein is CASSLSGFKYGYTF.

Remarks on this clonotype: It may be a read error: a sequence one base away is much more abundant. J is TRBJ2-3 and V is TRBV20-1; D is ambiguous. The V gene's germline CDR1 is DFQATT and CDR2 SNEGSKA (reference sequence). The CDR3 covers 12 residues. CDR3 bases: TGCAGTGCTAGAGGGATCACAGATATGCAGTATTTT. As protein: CSARGITDMQYF.

The chain couples TRBV19 to TRBJ2-3; 8 bases map to TRBD1. The CDR3 covers 15 residues. The trim removed 6 bases at V and 6 bases at J, leaving 11 bases unmatched. CDR1 is LNHDA and CDR2 is SQIVND in the germline V gene (reference sequence). The CDR3 DNA follows: TGTGCCAGTAGCGCCTCGGACAGGGCTGGGGATACGCAGTATTTT. Translated: CASSASDRAGDTQYF.

This clonotype was recorded at least ten times. With a much larger clone just one base away, this may be a read error. This chain connects TRBV9 to TRBJ2-1; unclear D gene. With 2 bases removed from V and 7 bases from J, the gap between germline ends came to 4 bases. There are 11 residues in the CDR3. In germline, CDR1 is SGDLS, CDR2 YYNGEE. CDR3 coding DNA: TGTGCCAGCAGCGTGAGGAATGAGCAGTTCTTC. This sequence encodes CASSVRNEQFF.

CDR3 region: CASAESTDTQYF. DNA for the CDR3: TGTGCCAGCGCAGAGAGCACAGATACGCAGTATTTT. The V and J genes are TRBV28 and TRBJ2-3; no firm D call. The CDR3 covers 12 residues. Trimming left V 8 bases short and J 0 bases short, with 6 bases between. Germline assignment: CDR1 MDHEN and CDR2 SYDVKM.

This clonotype has just a few counts. A much larger clone differs by one base, so this may be a read error. The chain has TRBV2 and TRBJ2-6; TRBD1 or TRBD2 may be the D gene (5 bases each). CDR1 is SNHLY and CDR2 is FYNNEI in the germline V gene. The CDR3 has 18 amino acids. The CDR3 DNA reads as TGTACCAGCAGTAAAAGACTCACGGGGACCTCTGGGGCCAACGTCCTGACTTTC. Its translation: CTSSKRLTGTSGANVLTF.

This clonotype was seen ten or more times. The J gene is TRBJ1-4, the V gene TRBV20-1; weak D call: TRBD1 (6 bases). Per germline, CDR1 DFQATT and CDR2 SNEGSKA (reference sequence). CDR3 size: 15 residues. V gave up 0 bases and J gave up 11 bases, with 19 bases separating them. CDR3 nucleotide sequence: TGCAGTGCTAGAGACCTTGGACAGTCTAAGGGGAAACTGTTTTTT. Translated: CSARDLGQSKGKLFF.

About this clonotype itself: It may be a read error: a sequence one base away is much more abundant. The V call is TRBV29-1, the J call TRBJ2-1; 8 bases align to TRBD1. The CDR3 spans 13 residues. Germline trimming cut 7 bases from V and 6 bases from J; bases unmatched to any gene: 8. Per germline, CDR1 SQVTM and CDR2 ANQGSEA. This CDR3 reads CSAPGQDGNEQFF. CDR3 sequence (DNA): TGCAGCGCTCCGGGACAGGACGGCAATGAGCAGTTCTTC.

This clonotype was detected many times. This chain uses TRBV4-3 with TRBJ2-7; TRBD2 agrees at 13 bases. Germline assignment: CDR1 LGHNA and CDR2 YSLEER. CDR3 length: 16 residues. J lost 3 bases, V lost 3 bases, and 5 bases had no gene match. The CDR3 spells CASSQAGTSGDYEQYF. The CDR3 DNA follows: TGCGCCAGCAGCCAGGCCGGGACTAGCGGGGACTACGAGCAGTACTTC.

Ten or more counts support this clonotype. The chain employs TRBV5-1 and TRBJ1-3; possibly TRBD1 for D (5 bases). The germline V gene has CDR1 SGHRS and CDR2 YFSETQ. V gave up 0 bases and J gave up 3 bases, with 13 bases separating them. The CDR3 is made up of 16 amino acids. In DNA form, the CDR3 reads TGCGCCAGCAGCTTGGACGGATCGGGGGATGGAAACACCATATATTTT. Residues: CASSLDGSGDGNTIYF.

This clonotype was picked up many times. The chain is built from TRBV9 and TRBJ2-3; 7 nucleotides align to TRBD1. CDR1 SGDLS and CDR2 YYNGEE come from the germline V gene. The CDR3 loop spans 16 amino acids. The ends lost 3 bases at V and 0 bases at J; junction bases unmatched: 7. CDR3 region: CASSAGQATSTDTQYF. The CDR3 region has the DNA TGTGCCAGCAGCGCCGGACAGGCAACTAGCACAGATACGCAGTATTTT.

This clonotype was seen repeatedly, ten times or more. This chain connects TRBV29-1 to TRBJ2-3; D is unresolved. V lost 4 bases, J lost 0 bases, and 5 bases lay in between. CDR1 is SQVTM and CDR2 is ANQGSEA in the germline V gene. The CDR3 has 12 residues. CDR3 protein: CSVVPSTDTQYF. The CDR3 DNA sequence: TGCAGCGTTGTTCCTAGCACAGATACGCAGTATTTT.

This clonotype was counted ten times or more. V gene TRBV5-1 combines with J gene TRBJ1-1; 10 bases map to TRBD1. This CDR3 region has 16 residues. V dropped 4 bases and J dropped 1; count of bases not matched to a gene: 7. Germline V gives CDR1 SGHRS, CDR2 YFSETQ. The CDR3 sequence is CASSPDRGLGNTEAFF. The CDR3 DNA reads TGCGCCAGCAGCCCCGACAGGGGGCTCGGGAACACTGAAGCTTTCTTT.

This clonotype was seen many times. The chain employs TRBV5-1 and TRBJ2-2, with 8 bases identical to TRBD2. There are 18 residues in the CDR3. V was pared by 0 bases and J by 1 base, with 8 bases of the junction left unmatched. Germline V gene sequence: CDR1 SGHRS, CDR2 YFSETQ. This CDR3 reads CASSLAGSGGVNTGELFF. The CDR3 DNA reads as TGCGCCAGCAGCTTGGCCGGGAGCGGGGGTGTGAACACCGGGGAGCTGTTTTTT.

Note on this clonotype: A much larger clone sits a single nucleotide away, making a read error possible. J is TRBJ2-7 and V is TRBV6-1; D possibly corresponds to TRBD2 (5 bases). This CDR3 spans 14 amino acids. Looked up from germline, CDR1 is MNHNS and CDR2 is SASEGT. The CDR3 sequence: CASSGMADPYEQCF. The CDR3 region has the DNA TGTGCCAGCAGCGGGATGGCCGACCCCTACGAGCAGTGCTTC.

This clonotype showed up many times. This chain connects TRBV20-1 to TRBJ2-7; 7 nucleotides agree with TRBD2. The germline CDR1 and CDR2 sequences are DFQATT and SNEGSKA (reference sequence). This CDR3 contains 17 residues. V lost 0 bases to trimming and J lost 3 bases; unmatched junction nucleotides: 14. CDR3 residues: CSARDSTAGVVFYEQYF. In DNA, the CDR3 is TGCAGTGCTAGAGATAGTACGGCGGGAGTGGTTTTCTACGAGCAGTACTTC.

In regard to this clonotype: With a much larger clone just one base away, this may be a read error. The chain employs TRBV19 and TRBJ2-7; D might be TRBD2 (6 bases). The germline V gene has CDR1 LNHDA and CDR2 SQIVND (reference sequence). This CDR3 contains 15 residues. The CDR3 DNA reads TGTGCCAGTAGTATCGGGACTCCGGGCCCCTACAAGCAGTACTTC. It is translated as CASSIGTPGPYKQYF.

Points on this clonotype: Given a much more abundant clone one base away, this may be a read error. This chain uses TRBV5-1 with TRBJ1-5; 7 bases match TRBD1. The germline V gene encodes CDR1 SGHRS and CDR2 YFSETQ. The CDR3 is made up of 14 amino acids. DNA for the CDR3: TGCGCCAGCAGCTTGGAAGGGGGCAATCAGCCCGAGCATTTT. Its protein product is CASSLEGGNQPEHF.

This clonotype was observed at least ten times. The chain recombines TRBV2 with TRBJ2-7, with a tentative D call TRBD1 (5 bases). CDR1 and CDR2 (germline): SNHLY, FYNNEI. The CDR3 runs to 14 residues. V was trimmed by 5 bases and J by 0 bases, leaving 11 bases between them. The CDR3 reads CASSSTVSSYEQYF. The DNA for the CDR3 is TGTGCCAGCAGTTCGACAGTTAGCTCCTACGAGCAGTACTTC.

Concerning this clonotype: A much bigger clone sits one base away, suggesting this may be a read error. No conserved phenylalanine or tryptophan is present at the end of the CDR3, so a read error is the likely explanation. The genes are TRBV6-1 and TRBJ1-2; no clear D gene. Per germline, CDR1 MNHNS and CDR2 SASEGT. V was shortened by 1 base and J by 4 bases, with 13 bases between the two germline ends. CDR3 length: 15 residues. The CDR3, as DNA: TGTGCCAGCAGTGAAGGATGGAAGGAGTTCTATGGCTACACCCTC. Residues: CASSEGWKEFYGYTL.

The chain carries TRBV18 and TRBJ1-1; 7 bases are shared with TRBD1. Germline V CDR1 and CDR2: KGHSH, LQKENI. The J segment lost 3 bases and the V segment lost 3 bases, leaving 4 bases of the junction unmatched. This CDR3 comprises 14 residues. As DNA, the CDR3 is TGTGCCAGCTCACCTTTTGACAGGGACACTGAAGCTTTCTTT. Its protein product is CASSPFDRDTEAFF. Full variable domain (remainder filled in from reference TRBV18 and TRBJ1-1): NAGVMQNPRHLVRRRGQEARLRCSPMKGHSHVYWYRQLPEEGLKFMVYLQKENIIDESGMPKERFSAEFPKEGPSILRIQQVVRGDSAAYFCASSPFDRDTEAFFGQGTRLTVV.